Detailed here is one TCR beta chain. Its antigen is not identified. Germline V lookup: CDR1 MNHNS, CDR2 SASEGT. The CDR3 runs to 15 residues. The V and J ends lost 7 bases and 0 bases respectively, with 13 bases between them. The PCR used 60 Vbeta and 13 Jbeta primers. Generated by immunoSEQ multiplex PCR, the TCRdb table keeps only in-frame clones and is missing some. This sample has about 180,000 clones, with around three quarters found just once. These data originate in a study of cytomegalovirus exposure and HLA in healthy donors. Donors were nominally healthy when sampled, though unrecorded immune exposures were likely. Findings and limits, study-wide: A later analysis showed TCR association rates differing by HLA locus, peaking at DRB1 and lowest at HLA-C.

The J gene is TRBJ1-3, the V gene TRBV6-1, with D maybe TRBD1 (5 bases). Sequencing input: PBMCs. The receptor was isolated from a young woman in good health and CMV-seropositive. The CDR3 sequence is CASTAGGGSGNTIYF. In nucleotides, the CDR3 is TGTGCCAGCACCGCCGGGGGGGGCTCTGGAAACACCATATATTTT.